This T cell receptor (beta chain) comes out of a study of response to subunit inactivated influenza vaccine. TCRdb reanalysed the RT-PCR reads using MiXCR and keeps one entry per CDR3 protein. The sample comprises 150,000 to 200,000 distinct CDR3 sequences, about an eighth of which are singletons, and less than 30% rests with the top ten. Germline values: CDR1 LGHDT, CDR2 YNNKEL (reference sequence). V lost 0 bases and J 6 bases, leaving 10 bases between the germline ends. CDR3 size: 14 residues. This clonotype was counted a few times. These data also formed part of another study, on T cells expressing NK-cell markers. As reported in that work: TCR beta cDNA was generated via 5'RACE template switching incorporating UMIs. The TCR beta repertoires were obtained from sorted CD3+CD56+NKG2C+, CD3+CD56+NKG2C- and CD3+CD56-NKG2C+ T cells. In several experiments, an anti-gamma-delta TCR antibody restricted sorting to alpha-beta TCR T cells. Dominant NKG2C+ clonotypes in five or six donors made up about 1.0-7.5% of CD8+ T cells. These clonotypes, the leaders elsewhere, also led the CD3+CD56-NKG2C+ fraction in several donors.

The TCR originated in a man aged 45-65 years who received an inactivated influenza vaccine. V usage is TRBV3-1 and J usage is TRBJ2-3, with a weak D call TRBD1 (6 bases). Specimen: CD8+ T cells sorted from PBMCs, collected 11 to 12 days after vaccination. The DNA for the CDR3 is TGTGCCAGCAGCCAAGAAGACAGGTCGGATACGCAGTATTTT. Its protein is CASSQEDRSDTQYF.